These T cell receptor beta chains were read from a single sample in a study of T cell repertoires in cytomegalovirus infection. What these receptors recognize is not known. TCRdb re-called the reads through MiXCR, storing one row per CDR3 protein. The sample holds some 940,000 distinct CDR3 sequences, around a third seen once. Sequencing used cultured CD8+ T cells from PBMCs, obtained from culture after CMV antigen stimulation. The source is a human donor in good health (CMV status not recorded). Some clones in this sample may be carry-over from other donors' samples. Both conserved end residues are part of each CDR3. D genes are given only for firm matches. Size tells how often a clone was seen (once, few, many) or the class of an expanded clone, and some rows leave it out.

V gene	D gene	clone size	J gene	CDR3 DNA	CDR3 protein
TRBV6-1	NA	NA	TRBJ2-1	NA	CASILAHGNEQFF
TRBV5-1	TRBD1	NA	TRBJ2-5	TGCGCCTCCCGGGACAGGGAAGAGACCCAGTACTTC	CASRDREETQYF
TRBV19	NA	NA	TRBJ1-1	TGTGCCAGTAGTCCCTGGGGGACGGCCAACACTGAAGCTTTCTTT	CASSPWGTANTEAFF
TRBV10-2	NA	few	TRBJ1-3	TGCGCCAGCAGTGAGTTGACAGGTCCCGGAAACACCATATATTTT	CASSELTGPGNTIYF
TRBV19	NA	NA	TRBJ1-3	TGTGCCAGTACCCCATTGGATGTCTCTGGAAACACCATATATTTT	CASTPLDVSGNTIYF
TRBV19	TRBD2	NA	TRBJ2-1	TGTGCCAGTAGTATGGGCGGGGGGCGTCCCTACAATGAGCAGTTCTTC	CASSMGGGRPYNEQFF
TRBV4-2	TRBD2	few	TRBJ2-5	TGTGCCAGCAGCCCTAGCGGGGCCTCCCAAGAGACCCAGTACTTC	CASSPSGASQETQYF
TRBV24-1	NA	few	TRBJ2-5	TGTGCCACCAGTGATTTGAGGCAAGGGGGTCAAGAGACCCAGTACTTC	CATSDLRQGGQETQYF
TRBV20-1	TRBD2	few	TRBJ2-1	TGCAGTGCTACCGACTTGAACGGGGGGATCTATAGGGTCTGGAATGAGCAGTTCTTC	CSATDLNGGIYRVWNEQFF
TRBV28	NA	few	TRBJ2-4	TGTGCCAGCAGTTTGCCGGGCCCCCGGTACATTCAGTACTTC	CASSLPGPRYIQYF
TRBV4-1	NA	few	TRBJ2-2	TGCGCCAGCAGCCAACACAAGAACACCGGGGAGCTGTTTTTT	CASSQHKNTGELFF
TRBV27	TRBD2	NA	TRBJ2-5	TGTGCCAGCACTTTTTGGGGGGGAGAGACCCAGTACTTC	CASTFWGGETQYF
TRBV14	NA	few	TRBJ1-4	TGTGCCAGCAGGCAACAGTCCACTGAAAAACTGTTTTTT	CASRQQSTEKLFF
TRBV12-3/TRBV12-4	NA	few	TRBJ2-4	TGTGCCAACAGTTTTTGGGAAACCAAAAACATTCAGTACTTC	CANSFWETKNIQYF
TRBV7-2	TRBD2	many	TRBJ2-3	TGTGCCAGCCAGGTTTGGGAGGGCGGTGACACAGATACGCAGTATTTT	CASQVWEGGDTDTQYF
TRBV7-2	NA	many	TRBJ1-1	TGTGCCAGCAGCTCCTCTCGGGGGGACACTGAAGCTTTCTTT	CASSSSRGDTEAFF